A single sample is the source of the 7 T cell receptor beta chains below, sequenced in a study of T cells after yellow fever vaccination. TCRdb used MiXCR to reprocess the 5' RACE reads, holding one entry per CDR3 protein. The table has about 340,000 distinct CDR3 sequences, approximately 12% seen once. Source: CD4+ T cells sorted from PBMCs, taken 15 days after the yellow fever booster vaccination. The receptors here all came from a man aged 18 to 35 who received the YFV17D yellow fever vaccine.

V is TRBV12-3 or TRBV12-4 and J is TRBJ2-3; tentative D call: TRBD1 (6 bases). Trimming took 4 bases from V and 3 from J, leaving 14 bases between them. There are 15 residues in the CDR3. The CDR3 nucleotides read TGTGCCAGCAGTTACCGGGTTCAGGGGACAGATACGCAGTATTTT. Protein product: CASSYRVQGTDTQYF.

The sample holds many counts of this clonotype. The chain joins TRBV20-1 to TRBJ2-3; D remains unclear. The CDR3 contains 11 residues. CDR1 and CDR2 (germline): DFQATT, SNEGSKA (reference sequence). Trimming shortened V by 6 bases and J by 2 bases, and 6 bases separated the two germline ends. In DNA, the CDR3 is TGCAGTGCCACAAACACAGATACGCAGTATTTT. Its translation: CSATNTDTQYF.

The CDR3 nucleotides read TGTGCCAGCAGCTTAGCAAGACTCTATTTGACAGGGATCACTGAAGCTTTCTTT. It yields the protein CASSLARLYLTGITEAFF. The chain carries TRBV5-5 and TRBJ1-1; TRBD1 agrees at 7 bases. V was clipped by 2 bases and J by 4 bases; unmatched bases: 17. The CDR3 is 18 residues long. CDR1 SGHKS and CDR2 YYEKEE come from the germline V gene (reference sequence).

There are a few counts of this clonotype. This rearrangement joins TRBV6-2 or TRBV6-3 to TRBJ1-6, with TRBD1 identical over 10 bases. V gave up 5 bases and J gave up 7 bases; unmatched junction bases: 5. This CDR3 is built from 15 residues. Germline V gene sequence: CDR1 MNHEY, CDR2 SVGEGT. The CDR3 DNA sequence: TGTGCCAGCAGTGCCGGACAGGGGGACAATTCACCCCTCCACTTT. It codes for CASSAGQGDNSPLHF.

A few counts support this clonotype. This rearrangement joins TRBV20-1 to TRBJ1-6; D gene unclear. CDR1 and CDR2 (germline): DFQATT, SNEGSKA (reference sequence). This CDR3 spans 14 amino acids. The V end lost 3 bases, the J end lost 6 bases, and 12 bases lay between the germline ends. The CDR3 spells CSARAWRINSPLHF. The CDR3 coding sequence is TGCAGTGCTAGGGCGTGGCGGATTAATTCACCCCTCCACTTT.

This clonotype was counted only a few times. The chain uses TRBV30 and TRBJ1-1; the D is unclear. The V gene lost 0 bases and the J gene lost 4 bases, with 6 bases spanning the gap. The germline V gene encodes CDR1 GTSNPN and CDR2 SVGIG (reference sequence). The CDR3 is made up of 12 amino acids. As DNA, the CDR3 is TGTGCCTGGAGTGTACCTGGCACTGAAGCTTTCTTT. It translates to CAWSVPGTEAFF.

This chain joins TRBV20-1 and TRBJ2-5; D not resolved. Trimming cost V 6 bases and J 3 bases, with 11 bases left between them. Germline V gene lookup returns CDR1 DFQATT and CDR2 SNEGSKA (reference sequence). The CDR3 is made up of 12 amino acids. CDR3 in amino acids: CSAVLRKETQYF. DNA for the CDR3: TGCAGTGCGGTACTACGTAAAGAGACCCAGTACTTC.